One and the same sample provided the 30 T cell receptor beta chains below, sequenced in a study of blood T cell repertoires in COVID-19. Libraries were prepared by immunoSEQ multiplex PCR; TCRdb keeps only in-frame clonotypes and omits some of them. Among 200,000 to 250,000 clones listed, around 85% were seen once. Specimen: peripheral blood. The receptor set was obtained from a woman in her thirties or forties with active or convalescent COVID-19.

The chain is built from TRBV2 and TRBJ1-2, with D maybe TRBD1 (6 bases). Germline-derived CDR1 and CDR2 are SNHLY and FYNNEI. The CDR3 runs 13 residues. Trimming took off 3 bases at V and 6 bases at J, with 11 bases between the two ends. This CDR3 is CASSDLRGNGYTF. The DNA for the CDR3 is TGTGCCAGCAGTGACCTCAGGGGAAATGGCTACACCTTC. The variable domain in full, completed from reference TRBV2 and TRBJ1-2, reads EPEVTQTPSHQVTQMGQEVILRCVPISNHLYFYWYRQILGQKVEFLVSFYNNEISEKSEIFDDQFSVERPDGSNFTLKIRSTKLEDSAMYFCASSDLRGNGYTFGSGTRLTVV.

This clone was recorded once. The chain recombines TRBV6-5 with TRBJ2-7; the match to TRBD2 covers 7 bases. Trimming removed 0 bases from V and 6 bases from J; junction bases left unmatched: 8. Germline CDR1 is MNHEY and CDR2 is SVGAGI. CDR3 length: 15 amino acids. The CDR3 DNA reads as TGTGCCAGCAGTTACTCTATAAGCGGGATGGGCGAGCAGTACGTC. The encoded protein is CASSYSISGMGEQYV.

The gene calls are TRBV19 and TRBJ2-5; D is unclear. With 2 bases removed from V and 2 bases from J, the gap between germline ends came to 9 bases. From germline, CDR1 is LNHDA and CDR2 SQIVND (reference sequence). There are 14 residues in the CDR3. The CDR3 DNA reads as TGTGCCAGTAGTATAAATGGCCTTCAAGAGACCCAGTACTTC. It translates to CASSINGLQETQYF.

The chain combines TRBV12-3 or TRBV12-4 with TRBJ2-6; the D is unclear. V lost 8 bases to trimming and J lost 4 bases, with 9 bases between them. The CDR3 totals 13 residues. CDR3 coding DNA: TGTGCCAGCGAGGAGTCGGGGGCCAACGTCCTGACTTTC. Translating gives CASEESGANVLTF.

The chain couples TRBV6-5 to TRBJ1-5; D gene uncertain. From germline, CDR1 is MNHEY and CDR2 SVGAGI. The CDR3 covers 13 residues. Trimming cost V 7 bases and J 4 bases, with 11 bases left between them. The CDR3 nucleotides are TGTGCCAGCAACCGAAAAGAGAATCAGCCCCAGCATTTT. Its translation is CASNRKENQPQHF.

This clone appeared once. The chain combines TRBV5-1 with TRBJ2-1, with 7 nucleotides matching TRBD2. With 1 base clipped from V and 9 bases from J, the junction kept 4 bases outside the gene matches. Germline V gene data show CDR1 as SGHRS and CDR2 as YFSETQ. The CDR3 runs 13 residues. The CDR3 spells CASSLRLAVEQFF. The CDR3, as DNA: TGCGCCAGCAGCTTGCGACTAGCAGTTGAGCAGTTCTTC.

The genes are TRBV28 and TRBJ2-7; TRBD2 aligns across 8 bases. CDR3 size: 12 residues. Per germline, CDR1 MDHEN and CDR2 SYDVKM. Losses at the gene ends were 10 bases for V and 4 bases for J; bases not matched to a gene: 6. This chain's CDR3 is CATRAGVYEQYV. The CDR3 coding sequence is TGTGCCACCCGAGCGGGAGTATACGAGCAGTACGTC.

The V call is TRBV2, the J call TRBJ1-1; no clear D gene. Germline values: CDR1 SNHLY, CDR2 FYNNEI. The V and J ends lost 4 bases and 2 bases respectively, with 8 bases between them. The CDR3 is 13 amino acids. CDR3 nucleotide sequence: TGTGCCAGCAGTGTACAACCTAACACTGAAGCTTTCTTT. This gives the protein CASSVQPNTEAFF.

This clone was seen repeatedly, ten times or more. The gene calls are TRBV6-2 or TRBV6-3 and TRBJ2-1; D is undetermined. The V gene lost 2 bases and the J gene lost 6 bases, with 5 bases spanning the gap. Germline lookup yields CDR1 MNHEY and CDR2 SVGEGT. The CDR3 sequence is 12 residues long. DNA of the CDR3: TGTGCCAGCAGTTACCGGTCCAATGAGCAGTTCTTC. Amino acid sequence: CASSYRSNEQFF.

This clone was seen a single time. The same CDR3 also results from other DNA sequences found in this sample. V and J are TRBV9 and TRBJ2-3; the match to TRBD2 covers 8 bases. Germline CDR1 and CDR2: SGDLS and YYNGEE. This CDR3 contains 16 residues. V shed 0 bases, J shed 1 base, and the junction held 4 bases outside the gene matches. CDR3 in amino acids: CASSVAGTSGTDTQYF. CDR3 sequence (DNA): TGTGCCAGCAGCGTAGCTGGGACTAGTGGCACAGATACGCAGTATTTT.

The chain recombines TRBV10-3 with TRBJ1-5; 9 bases align to TRBD1. Germline-derived CDR1 and CDR2 are ENHRY and SYGVKD. V was pared by 6 bases and J by 2 bases, with 5 bases of the junction left unmatched. The CDR3 extends over 15 amino acids. In nucleotides, the CDR3 is TGTGCCATCAGCGGTACAGGGGGCGGCAATCAGCCCCAGCATTTT. Translating it yields CAISGTGGGNQPQHF.

The chain uses TRBV29-1 and TRBJ2-7; TRBD1 matches 10 bases. The CDR3 sequence is 11 residues long. V dropped 4 bases and J dropped 8; count of bases not matched to a gene: 2. CDR1 SQVTM and CDR2 ANQGSEA come from the germline V gene. The CDR3 loop reads CSVGDRGQQYV. CDR3 in DNA: TGCAGCGTTGGGGACAGGGGACAGCAGTACGTC.

This sequence joins TRBV7-2 and TRBJ1-1; 8 nucleotides agree with TRBD1. Germline V gene sequence: CDR1 SGHTA, CDR2 FQGNSA. This CDR3 has 13 residues. With 7 bases clipped from V and 7 bases from J, the junction kept 8 bases outside the gene matches. The DNA for the CDR3 is TGTGCCAGCATGTTAGACAGGGGAGGTGAAGCTTTCTTT. Its translation: CASMLDRGGEAFF.

This chain connects TRBV7-2 to TRBJ2-5; tentative D call: TRBD2 (6 bases). Germline V CDR1 and CDR2: SGHTA, FQGNSA. This CDR3 is built from 14 residues. V was pared by 0 bases and J by 3 bases, with 8 bases between. CDR3 sequence reads: CASSLARGEETQYF. The CDR3 DNA sequence: TGTGCCAGCAGCTTAGCGCGGGGAGAAGAGACCCAGTACTTC.

In DNA, the CDR3 is TGTGCCAGCAGTCCTTACGCTTGGACAGGGACGATCACAGATACGCAGTATTTT. As protein: CASSPYAWTGTITDTQYF. The chain recombines TRBV9 with TRBJ2-3; 8 positions match TRBD1. Trimming removed 5 bases from V and 2 bases from J; junction bases left unmatched: 16. The CDR3 length is 18 residues. The germline CDR1 and CDR2 sequences are SGDLS and YYNGEE.

The chain combines TRBV11-2 with TRBJ1-3; the D gene is possibly TRBD1 (5 bases). Trimming pared 0 bases from V and 4 bases from J, leaving 16 bases between. CDR1 and CDR2 from the germline V gene are SGHAT and FQNNGV. The CDR3 is 17 amino acids. The CDR3 is CASSLEPQGHGGNTIYF. CDR3 DNA sequence: TGTGCCAGCAGCTTAGAACCTCAGGGCCATGGCGGAAACACCATATATTTT.

This clone turned up a few times. The CDR3 DNA follows: TGTGCCAGTAGTATGGGCCCCAGATCACCCCTCCACTTT. This gives the protein CASSMGPRSPLHF. V usage is TRBV19 and J usage is TRBJ1-6; D remains unclear. The V and J ends lost 3 bases and 10 bases respectively, with 10 bases between them. This CDR3 is built from 13 residues. Germline assignment: CDR1 LNHDA and CDR2 SQIVND (reference sequence).

V and J are TRBV7-2 and TRBJ1-2; D not resolved. V lost 1 base and J lost 7, with 13 bases in between. Germline lookup yields CDR1 SGHTA and CDR2 FQGNSA. The CDR3 is 14 residues long. DNA of the CDR3: TGTGCCAGCAGCTTAGGAAGGAACTCGGGTGGCTACACCTTC. It translates to CASSLGRNSGGYTF. Looking up the rest from reference TRBV7-2 and TRBJ1-2 gives the full variable domain: GAGVSQSPSNKVTEKGKDVELRCDPISGHTALYWYRQSLGQGLEFLIYFQGNSAPDKSGLPSDRFSAERTGGSVSTLTIQRTQQEDSAVYLCASSLGRNSGGYTFGSGTRLTVV.

The chain's CDR3 is CASSEIRGGIQETQYF. CDR3 sequence (DNA): TGTGCCAGCAGTGAAATCCGGGGGGGCATCCAAGAGACCCAGTACTTC. This chain links TRBV25-1 with TRBJ2-5; 8 bases align to TRBD2. This CDR3 comprises 16 residues. With 2 bases clipped from V and 1 base from J, the junction kept 6 bases outside the gene matches. Germline CDR1 reads MGHDK; CDR2 reads SYGVNS.

This clone was detected only once. This rearrangement joins TRBV19 to TRBJ2-2; 11 bases are a match to TRBD1. The CDR3 has 16 amino acids. V was clipped by 5 bases and J by 6 bases; unmatched bases: 8. Looked up from germline, CDR1 is LNHDA and CDR2 is SQIVND (reference sequence). The DNA for the CDR3 is TGTGCCAGTAGTGGCCGGGACAGGGGGTTCGCCGGGGAGCTGTTTTTT. This gives the protein CASSGRDRGFAGELFF.

The chain's CDR3 is CAWSAGYQNTEAFF. CDR3 DNA sequence: TGTGCCTGGAGTGCCGGGTATCAGAACACTGAAGCTTTCTTT. This chain links TRBV30 with TRBJ1-1; D gene uncertain. Trimming took off 1 base at V and 1 base at J, with 10 bases between the two ends. The germline CDR1 and CDR2 sequences are GTSNPN and SVGIG (reference sequence). There are 14 residues in the CDR3.

The chain joins TRBV12-3 or TRBV12-4 to TRBJ1-1, with 9 positions matching TRBD1. The CDR3 extends over 13 amino acids. Trimming cost V 6 bases and J 6 bases; bases outside gene matches: 5. The CDR3 sequence: CASRVGQGPEAFF. CDR3 DNA sequence: TGTGCCAGCAGGGTTGGACAGGGGCCTGAAGCTTTCTTT.

This rearrangement joins TRBV5-4 to TRBJ1-2; no clear D gene. The CDR3 is made up of 14 amino acids. Trimming left V 1 base short and J 0 bases short, with 7 bases between. The germline gives CDR1 SGHNT, CDR2 YYREEE (reference sequence). The CDR3 loop reads CASSLPGANYGYTF. The CDR3 coding sequence is TGTGCCAGCAGCTTGCCCGGGGCTAACTATGGCTACACCTTC.

The gene calls are TRBV10-3 and TRBJ1-2; 7 bases are shared with TRBD1. This CDR3 contains 13 residues. V dropped 2 bases and J dropped 8; count of bases not matched to a gene: 5. The germline V gene has CDR1 ENHRY and CDR2 SYGVKD. CDR3 sequence (DNA): TGTGCCATCAGTGAGGACAGGGTCGGCGGCTACACCTTC. This encodes CAISEDRVGGYTF.

This rearrangement joins TRBV5-6 to TRBJ2-5, with D possibly matching TRBD2 (6 bases). This CDR3 has 17 residues. Trimming took 2 bases from V and 5 from J, leaving 22 bases between them. In germline, CDR1 is SGHDT, CDR2 YYEEEE. This CDR3 reads CASSFGPRLVNGETQYF. DNA for the CDR3: TGTGCCAGCAGCTTTGGTCCAAGACTAGTGAACGGTGAGACCCAGTACTTC.

V and J are TRBV6-1 and TRBJ1-5; TRBD1 matches 8 bases. V was pared by 1 base and J by 4 bases, with 3 bases of the junction left unmatched. The CDR3 length is 15 residues. CDR1 is MNHNS, CDR2 SASEGT, per germline. The CDR3 spells CASSEGGTGNQPQHF. CDR3 coding DNA: TGTGCCAGCAGTGAAGGGGGGACAGGAAATCAGCCCCAGCATTTT.

This clone was detected once. The chain links TRBV19 to TRBJ2-5, with 10 bases matching TRBD2. The CDR3 consists of 15 residues. Germline-derived CDR1 and CDR2 are LNHDA and SQIVND (reference sequence). Trimming at V came to 5 bases and at J to 2 bases, leaving 5 bases not matched to a gene. CDR3 DNA: TGTGCCAGTAGTTCAACTAGCGGGGTTCAAGAGACCCAGTACTTC. Residues: CASSSTSGVQETQYF.

This sequence joins TRBV21-1 and TRBJ2-5; the listed D gene, TRBD2, was not tested against the DNA. TRBV21-1 is tagged as a pseudogene. This CDR3 has 15 amino acids. The CDR3 bases are TGTGCCAGCAGCAAAAGTCGCACTAATAAAGAGACCCAGTACTTC. Translation gives CASSKSRTNKETQYF.

The gene calls are TRBV28 and TRBJ2-1, with D possibly matching TRBD1 (6 bases). The germline gives CDR1 MDHEN, CDR2 SYDVKM. This CDR3 is built from 13 residues. Trimming shortened V by 5 bases and J by 5 bases, and 10 bases separated the two germline ends. The CDR3 spells CASSSGQNNEQFF. The CDR3 bases are TGTGCCAGCAGTAGCGGACAGAACAATGAGCAGTTCTTC.

The rearrangement links TRBV5-4 to TRBJ1-2; D possibly corresponds to TRBD1 (5 bases). This CDR3 is built from 15 residues. CDR1 and CDR2 from the germline V gene are SGHNT and YYREEE (reference sequence). V lost 1 base and J lost 3, with 13 bases in between. The CDR3 reads CASSLYPPRDYGYTF. Here the CDR3 DNA reads TGTGCCAGCAGCTTGTATCCCCCCAGGGACTATGGCTACACCTTC.